A single sample is the source of the 20 T cell receptor beta chains below, sequenced in a study of T cell responses to AZD1222 COVID-19 vaccine. Sequencing was performed with immunoSEQ multiplex PCR; in TCRdb, only in-frame clones are kept and a portion is missing. The sample has approximately 140,000 clones; 90% are singletons. The material sequenced was peripheral blood, taken on day 0 of AZD1222 vaccination. Receptor source: an adult in good health.

Here the CDR3 DNA reads TGTGCCAGCTCACCAATTCTGACAGGGCCCACTGGAAACACCATATATTTT. Residues: CASSPILTGPTGNTIYF. J is TRBJ1-3 and V is TRBV18; 7 bases map to TRBD1. Germline trimming cut 2 bases from V and 2 bases from J; bases unmatched to any gene: 9. The CDR3 sequence is 17 residues long. CDR1 is KGHSH, CDR2 LQKENI, per germline. Combining the CDR3 with reference TRBV18 and TRBJ1-3 gives the whole variable domain NAGVMQNPRHLVRRRGQEARLRCSPMKGHSHVYWYRQLPEEGLKFMVYLQKENIIDESGMPKERFSAEFPKEGPSILRIQQVVRGDSAAYFCASSPILTGPTGNTIYFGEGSWLTVV.

This sequence joins TRBV7-9 and TRBJ2-1; 8 bases line up with TRBD2. This CDR3 has 17 amino acids. Germline lookup yields CDR1 SEHNR and CDR2 FQNEAQ (reference sequence). The trim removed 7 bases at V and 0 bases at J, leaving 11 bases unmatched. The CDR3 loop is CASIPKSGSLSYNEQFF. In DNA, the CDR3 is TGTGCCAGCATCCCCAAAAGCGGGAGCCTCTCCTACAATGAGCAGTTCTTC. The variable domain in full, completed from reference TRBV7-9 and TRBJ2-1, reads DTGVSQNPRHKITKRGQNVTFRCDPISEHNRLYWYRQTLGQGPEFLTYFQNEAQLEKSRLLSDRFSAERPKGSFSTLEIQRTEQGDSAMYLCASIPKSGSLSYNEQFFGPGTRLTVL.

This clone was counted once. The chain links TRBV7-9 to TRBJ1-1; D unclear. Germline lookup yields CDR1 SEHNR and CDR2 FQNEAQ (reference sequence). V dropped 7 bases and J dropped 6 bases, with 15 bases sitting between them. The CDR3 consists of 13 residues. CDR3 residues: CASKREGSAEAFF. DNA for the CDR3: TGTGCCAGCAAGAGGGAGGGAAGCGCTGAAGCTTTCTTT.

The chain uses TRBV28 and TRBJ2-2; 8 bases map to TRBD2. Germline V gene sequence: CDR1 MDHEN, CDR2 SYDVKM. This CDR3 region has 15 residues. The trim removed 5 bases at V and 4 bases at J, leaving 6 bases unmatched. The CDR3 nucleotides read TGTGCCAGCAGTAACGGGGGGGCGGGCACCGGGGAGCTGTTTTTT. It specifies CASSNGGAGTGELFF.

V is TRBV5-6 and J is TRBJ1-6; unclear D gene. Germline CDR1 SGHDT, CDR2 YYEEEE. The V gene lost 1 base and the J gene lost 11 bases, with 10 bases spanning the gap. The CDR3 sequence is 13 residues long. CDR3 DNA: TGTGCCAGCAGCTTGTTAACTACGACACCCCTCCACTTT. This codes for CASSLLTTTPLHF.

The rearrangement joins TRBV7-2 to TRBJ2-1; D gene ambiguous. The germline V and J ends were trimmed by 0 bases and 7 bases, with 7 bases remaining between them. The CDR3 has 13 amino acids. The germline CDR1 and CDR2 sequences are SGHTA and FQGNSA. CDR3 loop: CASSLALRNEQFF. The CDR3 region has the DNA TGTGCCAGCAGCTTAGCCCTACGGAATGAGCAGTTCTTC.

CDR3 nucleotide sequence: TGTGCCACCTCTCAGGGGGGGTCCACCGGGGAGCTGTTTTTT. It translates to CATSQGGSTGELFF. This chain connects TRBV19 to TRBJ2-2, with D possibly being TRBD1 or TRBD2 (7 bases each). Germline CDR1 LNHDA, CDR2 SQIVND (reference sequence). This CDR3 is built from 14 residues. Trimming pared 10 bases from V and 4 bases from J, leaving 16 bases between.

The V gene is TRBV5-4, the J gene TRBJ1-1; TRBD1 aligns across 12 bases. This CDR3 has 15 amino acids. Germline V gene data show CDR1 as SGHNT and CDR2 as YYREEE (reference sequence). V shed 4 bases and J 11 bases; nucleotides not matched to a gene: 12. For the CDR3, the DNA is TGTGCCAGCAGCCCCCCGGGACAGGGGGCGATGGGGGCTTTCTTT. Its protein is CASSPPGQGAMGAFF.

The rearrangement links TRBV2 to TRBJ2-1; 7 positions agree with TRBD2. CDR1 and CDR2 from the germline V gene are SNHLY and FYNNEI. This CDR3 region has 12 residues. Trimming removed 7 bases from V and 10 bases from J; junction bases left unmatched: 7. In nucleotides, the CDR3 is TGTGCCAGCACCGGACTAGTCTTAGAGCAGTTCTTC. Its translation is CASTGLVLEQFF.

The chain has TRBV18 and TRBJ1-1, with D possibly matching TRBD1 (5 bases). The CDR3 has 15 amino acids. CDR1 and CDR2 from the germline V gene are KGHSH and LQKENI. V dropped 3 bases and J dropped 6 bases, with 17 bases sitting between them. The CDR3 loop reads CASSPSPDGTAEAFF. The DNA for the CDR3 is TGTGCCAGCTCACCCTCCCCGGATGGGACGGCTGAAGCTTTCTTT.

This sequence joins TRBV27 and TRBJ2-7, with D perhaps being TRBD1 or TRBD2 (5 bases each). Germline loops: CDR1 MNHEY, CDR2 SMNVEV (reference sequence). V was shortened by 4 bases and J by 3 bases, with 13 bases between the two germline ends. This CDR3 region has 14 residues. The CDR3 spells CASSSGTIFYEQYF. CDR3 bases: TGTGCCAGCAGTTCAGGGACCATCTTCTACGAGCAGTACTTC.

The V and J genes are TRBV10-3 and TRBJ2-7, with D maybe TRBD1 (5 bases). Trimming shortened V by 2 bases and J by 9 bases, and 20 bases separated the two germline ends. Germline CDR1 ENHRY, CDR2 SYGVKD. This CDR3 contains 15 residues. CDR3 loop: CAISEPGRAKSGQYF. The CDR3, as DNA: TGTGCCATCAGTGAGCCGGGCAGGGCAAAGTCAGGGCAGTACTTC.

The chain has TRBV30 and TRBJ1-5; the match to TRBD1 covers 7 bases. Germline CDR1 GTSNPN, CDR2 SVGIG (reference sequence). The CDR3 spans 15 residues. V dropped 7 bases and J dropped 1; count of bases not matched to a gene: 10. The CDR3 loop reads CAYEPTGWSNQPQHF. The CDR3 coding sequence is TGTGCCTACGAGCCGACAGGGTGGAGCAATCAGCCCCAGCATTTT. Complete variable domain (other parts from reference TRBV30 and TRBJ1-5): SQTIHQWPATLVQPVGSPLSLECTVEGTSNPNLYWYRQAAGRGLQLLFYSVGIGQISSEVPQNLSASRPQDRQFILSSKKLLLSDSGFYLCAYEPTGWSNQPQHFGDGTRLSIL.

The chain carries TRBV20-1 and TRBJ1-1, with a weak D call TRBD1 (6 bases). The V end lost 5 bases, the J end lost 7 bases, and 11 bases lay between the germline ends. The CDR3 has 11 amino acids. CDR1 and CDR2 (germline): DFQATT, SNEGSKA (reference sequence). CDR3 region: CSAWDIVEAFF. The DNA of the CDR3 is TGCAGTGCTTGGGACATCGTTGAAGCTTTCTTT.

This clone is a singleton in its sample. The rearrangement links TRBV5-6 to TRBJ1-3; possible D gene TRBD1, 5 bases. Germline-derived CDR1 and CDR2 are SGHDT and YYEEEE. CDR3 length: 17 amino acids. With 4 bases removed from V and 0 bases from J, the gap between germline ends came to 17 bases. CDR3 nucleotides: TGTGCCAGCAGCCTATTGGGGGACTCAAACTCTGGAAACACCATATATTTT. Its protein is CASSLLGDSNSGNTIYF.

This rearrangement joins TRBV11-3 to TRBJ1-1; D is possibly TRBD1 (6 bases). In germline, CDR1 is SGHNT, CDR2 YENEEA. The CDR3 is 15 residues long. The ends were cut back, 5 bases at V and 1 base at J, with 14 bases in the middle. The CDR3 DNA reads TGTGCCAGCAGCATACGACAGGACTCGAACACTGAAGCTTTCTTT. This translates into CASSIRQDSNTEAFF.

This sequence joins TRBV24-1 and TRBJ2-5; TRBD1 or TRBD2 may be the D gene (5 bases each). Trimming shortened V by 11 bases and J by 5 bases, and 20 bases separated the two germline ends. Germline V gene lookup returns CDR1 KGHDR and CDR2 SFDVKD. CDR3 size: 14 residues. CDR3 in amino acids: CAIINGDLRETQYF. CDR3 in DNA: TGTGCCATTATAAACGGGGACCTACGGGAGACCCAGTACTTC.

This clone was seen a handful of times. The chain couples TRBV27 to TRBJ2-7, with TRBD2 matching 10 bases. Trimming took 0 bases from V and 3 from J; bases not matched to a gene: 5. Germline values: CDR1 MNHEY, CDR2 SMNVEV (reference sequence). The CDR3 has 16 residues. CDR3 sequence reads: CASSLSSPSGGYEQYF. As DNA, the CDR3 is TGTGCCAGCAGTTTATCGTCGCCTAGCGGGGGCTACGAGCAGTACTTC.

This chain connects TRBV5-4 to TRBJ1-3, with 10 bases fitting TRBD1. The CDR3 consists of 16 residues. CDR1 and CDR2 from the germline V gene are SGHNT and YYREEE (reference sequence). The J segment lost 0 bases and the V segment lost 4 bases, leaving 4 bases of the junction unmatched. The CDR3 loop is CASSVWTGGSGNTIYF. The CDR3 nucleotides are TGTGCCAGCAGCGTCTGGACAGGGGGCTCTGGAAACACCATATATTTT.

The V call is TRBV7-8, the J call TRBJ1-4; no clear D. Germline V gene data show CDR1 as SGHVS and CDR2 as FQNEAQ. The length of the CDR3 is 15 residues. Trimming removed 5 bases at V and 1 base at J, with 11 bases between. The CDR3 nucleotides read TGTGCCAGCAGCCTAAACGAACAAACTAATGAAAAACTGTTTTTT. Translating it yields CASSLNEQTNEKLFF.